Described below is a single TCR beta chain sequence and its context. The source of the sample is a study of T cell clonotyping in hematopoietic cell transplantation. Using immunoSEQ multiplex PCR, the repertoire was profiled, and TCRdb retains in-frame clones only, with some absent. The sample records roughly 29,000 clones, more than 60% being singletons. The time point here: recipient sample about 28 days before transplant, after cytoreduction. This clonotype originated in a woman aged 25 to 39 with chronic myeloid leukemia. Some clones in this sample may be carry-over from other donors' samples. The sequencing used peripheral blood mononuclear cells, collected before stem cell transplant.

The CDR3, as DNA: TGTGCCAGCAGTGAAACGGAGTGGCAGGGCGATACGCAGTATTTT. This translates into CASSETEWQGDTQYF. The genes are TRBV2 and TRBJ2-3, with D possibly matching TRBD1 (5 bases). CDR3 length: 15 residues. The ends were cut back, 2 bases at V and 6 bases at J, with 15 bases in the middle. Germline V gene data show CDR1 as SNHLY and CDR2 as FYNNEI. Filled out from reference TRBV2 and TRBJ2-3, the complete variable domain reads EPEVTQTPSHQVTQMGQEVILRCVPISNHLYFYWYRQILGQKVEFLVSFYNNEISEKSEIFDDQFSVERPDGSNFTLKIRSTKLEDSAMYFCASSETEWQGDTQYFGPGTRLTVL.